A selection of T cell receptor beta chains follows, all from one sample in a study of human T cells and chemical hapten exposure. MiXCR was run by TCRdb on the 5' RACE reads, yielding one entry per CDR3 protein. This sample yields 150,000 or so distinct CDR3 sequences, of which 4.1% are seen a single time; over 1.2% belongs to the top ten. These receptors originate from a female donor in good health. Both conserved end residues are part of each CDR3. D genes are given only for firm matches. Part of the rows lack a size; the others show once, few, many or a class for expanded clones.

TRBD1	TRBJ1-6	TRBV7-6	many	TGTGCCAGCAGCTCTTGGACAGGGGATCTTAATTCACCCCTCCACTTT	CASSSWTGDLNSPLHF
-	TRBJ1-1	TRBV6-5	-	TGTGCCAGCAGTGAGGGCCAAGTCATGAACACTGAAGCTTTCTTT	CASSEGQVMNTEAFF
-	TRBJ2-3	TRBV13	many	TGTGCCAGCAGCTACGCAGATACGCAGTATTTT	CASSYADTQYF
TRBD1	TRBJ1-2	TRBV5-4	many	TGTGCCAGCAGCACGGTGACAGGGGGAACGGGCTACACCTTC	CASSTVTGGTGYTF
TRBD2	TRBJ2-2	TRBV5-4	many	TGTGCCAGCAGCTTGGACCCAGCGGGGGACACCGGGGAGCTGTTTTTT	CASSLDPAGDTGELFF
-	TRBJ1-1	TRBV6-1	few	TGTGCCAGCAGTGAAGATCCCTCGTGGTCTGAAGCTTTCTTT	CASSEDPSWSEAFF
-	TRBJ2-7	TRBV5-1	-	TGCGCCAGCAGCCCCCCCGGGCCCTCGAGCTCCTACGAGCAGTACTTC	CASSPPGPSSSYEQYF
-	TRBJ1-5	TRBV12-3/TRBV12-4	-	TGTGCCAGCAGTTTTGGGATGCGTGGGCCCCAGCATTTT	CASSFGMRGPQHF
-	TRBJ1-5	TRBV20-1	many	TGCAGTGCTACGGACGGGAGCAATCAGCCCCAGCATTTT	CSATDGSNQPQHF
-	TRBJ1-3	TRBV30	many	TGTGCCTGGAGTTTTTTGAGCTCTGGAAACACCATATATTTT	CAWSFLSSGNTIYF
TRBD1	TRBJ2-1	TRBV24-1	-	TGTGCCACCAGTGATGACAGAGGGGGCAGGTACAATGAGCAGTTCTTC	CATSDDRGGRYNEQFF
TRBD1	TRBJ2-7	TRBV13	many	TGTGCCAGCAGCTCCCCCGCACTGACAGGGTTTAGACTATCCTACGAGCAGTACTTC	CASSSPALTGFRLSYEQYF
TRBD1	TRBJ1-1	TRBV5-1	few	TGCGCCAGCAGACAGGGGGCCGGCACTGAAGCTTTCTTT	CASRQGAGTEAFF
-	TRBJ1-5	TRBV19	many	TGTGCCAGTGATCCCTACCTAGAGAGCAATCAGCCCCAGCATTTT	CASDPYLESNQPQHF
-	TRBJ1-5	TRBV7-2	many	TGTGCCAGCAGCTTAAGGGGCCCGGGGGGCAATCAGCCCCAGCATTTT	CASSLRGPGGNQPQHF
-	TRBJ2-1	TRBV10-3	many	TGTGCCATCAGTGAGTCAGGAGGGGAGAGCTCCTACAATGAGCAGTTCTTC	CAISESGGESSYNEQFF